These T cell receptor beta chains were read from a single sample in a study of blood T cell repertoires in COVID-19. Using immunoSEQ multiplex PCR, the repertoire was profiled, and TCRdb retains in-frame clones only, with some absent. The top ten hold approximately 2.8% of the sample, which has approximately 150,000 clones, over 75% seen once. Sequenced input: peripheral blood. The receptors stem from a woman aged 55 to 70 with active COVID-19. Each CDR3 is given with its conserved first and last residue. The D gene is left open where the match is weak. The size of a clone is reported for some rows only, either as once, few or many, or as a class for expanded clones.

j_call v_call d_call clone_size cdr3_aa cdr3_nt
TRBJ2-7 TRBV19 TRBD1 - CASSPDRGVYEQYF TGTGCCAGTAGCCCGGACAGGGGGGTCTACGAGCAGTACTTC
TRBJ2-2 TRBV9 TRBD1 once CASSVGQGLNTGELFF TGTGCCAGCAGTGTAGGACAGGGGTTGAACACCGGGGAGCTGTTTTTT
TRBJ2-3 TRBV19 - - CASSIGGSTDTQYF TGTGCCAGTAGTATAGGGGGCAGCACAGATACGCAGTATTTT
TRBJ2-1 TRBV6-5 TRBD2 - CASSIGTIFEQFF TGTGCCAGCAGCATAGGGACTATCTTTGAGCAGTTCTTC
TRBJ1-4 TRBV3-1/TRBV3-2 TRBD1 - CASSLGTGEYEKLFF TGTGCCAGCAGCCTAGGGACAGGCGAGTATGAAAAACTGTTTTTT
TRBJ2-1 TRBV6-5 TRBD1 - CASSSLGTGGEPEQFF TGTGCCAGCAGTTCACTCGGGACAGGCGGAGAACCTGAGCAGTTCTTC
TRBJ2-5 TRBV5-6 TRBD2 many CASSITTGTSGQETQYF TGTGCCAGCAGCATCACAACCGGGACTAGCGGTCAAGAGACCCAGTACTTC
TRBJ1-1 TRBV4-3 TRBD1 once CASSQDWGTANTEAFF TGCGCCAGCAGCCAAGATTGGGGGACAGCGAACACTGAAGCTTTCTTT
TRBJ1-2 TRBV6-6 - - CASSYSRTAHGYTF TGTGCCAGCAGTTACTCTCGGACAGCCCATGGCTACACCTTC
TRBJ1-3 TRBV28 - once CASTPSRGNTIYF TGTGCCAGCACCCCCTCTCGTGGAAACACCATATATTTT
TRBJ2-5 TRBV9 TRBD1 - CASSFLGQGQETQYF TGTGCCAGCAGCTTCCTGGGACAGGGGCAAGAGACCCAGTACTTC
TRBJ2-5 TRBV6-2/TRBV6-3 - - CASSYSWVTGLAQETQYF TGTGCCAGCAGTTACTCGTGGGTCACAGGGTTGGCACAAGAGACCCAGTACTTC
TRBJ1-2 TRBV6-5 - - CASSYSSHRGYTF TGTGCCAGCAGTTACTCGTCGCACAGAGGCTACACCTTC
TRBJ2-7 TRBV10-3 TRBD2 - CAISAGLAGGEQYF TGTGCCATCAGCGCTGGACTAGCGGGAGGCGAGCAGTACTTC
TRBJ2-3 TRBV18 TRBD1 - CASSSWGGTGGTDTQYF TGTGCCAGCTCATCCTGGGGGGGGACAGGGGGCACAGATACGCAGTATTTT
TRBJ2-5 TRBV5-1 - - CASSLRERETQYF TGCGCCAGCAGCTTGCGGGAGAGGGAGACCCAGTACTTC
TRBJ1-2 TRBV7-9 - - CASSLDREKDGYTF TGTGCCAGCAGCTTAGATCGGGAGAAGGATGGCTACACCTTC
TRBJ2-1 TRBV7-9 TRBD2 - CASSLRTSGSRYEQFF TGTGCCAGCAGCCTCCGGACTAGCGGGAGTCGGTATGAGCAGTTCTTC
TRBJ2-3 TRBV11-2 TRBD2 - CASSYSGSSTDTQYF TGTGCCAGCAGCTATAGCGGGTCTAGCACAGATACGCAGTATTTT
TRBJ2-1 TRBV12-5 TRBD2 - CASGLASWTSGGDNEQFF TGTGCTAGTGGTTTGGCCTCCTGGACTAGCGGAGGTGACAATGAGCAGTTCTTC
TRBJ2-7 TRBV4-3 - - CASSQEGGAYEQYF TGCGCCAGCAGCCAAGAAGGAGGGGCCTACGAGCAGTACTTC
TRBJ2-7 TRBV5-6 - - CASSSTITYEQYF TGTGCCAGCAGCTCTACCATAACCTACGAGCAGTACTTC
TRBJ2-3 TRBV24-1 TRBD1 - CATSDLRGQGTDTQYF TGTGCCACCAGTGATTTGCGGGGACAGGGCACAGATACGCAGTATTTT
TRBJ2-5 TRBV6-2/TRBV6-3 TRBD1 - CASSYTGQRKETQYF TGTGCCAGCAGTTACACGGGACAGCGTAAAGAGACCCAGTACTTC
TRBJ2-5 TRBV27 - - CASSPPPLGRETQYF TGTGCCAGCAGTCCACCTCCTTTGGGGCGAGAGACCCAGTACTTC
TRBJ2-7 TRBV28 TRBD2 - CASSLELAGAYEQYF TGTGCCAGCAGTTTAGAACTAGCGGGAGCGTACGAGCAGTACTTC
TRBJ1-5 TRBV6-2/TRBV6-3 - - CASSYGQSTWAQHF TGTGCCAGCAGTTACGGGCAGAGTACCTGGGCCCAGCATTTT
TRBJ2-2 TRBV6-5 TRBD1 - CASSPGTGGTGELFF TGTGCCAGCAGTCCCGGGACAGGGGGGACCGGGGAGCTGTTTTTT
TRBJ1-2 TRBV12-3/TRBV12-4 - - CASRQSYGYTF TGTGCCAGTCGACAGTCTTATGGCTACACCTTC
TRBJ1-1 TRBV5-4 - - CASSLVQGTEAFF TGTGCCAGCAGCTTGGTGCAGGGCACTGAAGCTTTCTTT
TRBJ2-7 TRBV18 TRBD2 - CASSPSPGTSGSVWSYEQYF TGTGCCAGCTCACCTTCCCCTGGGACTAGCGGGAGTGTCTGGTCCTACGAGCAGTACTTC
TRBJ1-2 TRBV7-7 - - CASSLLGPSLRYGYTF TGTGCTAGCAGCTTATTGGGCCCTTCCCTCCGATATGGCTACACCTTC
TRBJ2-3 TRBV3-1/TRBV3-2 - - CASSQAQIAVSLTDTQYF TGTGCCAGCAGCCAAGCCCAGATAGCGGTTAGTCTCACAGATACGCAGTATTTT
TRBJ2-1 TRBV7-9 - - CASSLANAPNNEQFF TGTGCCAGCAGCCTCGCTAACGCCCCAAACAATGAGCAGTTCTTC
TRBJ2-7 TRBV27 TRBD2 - CASSLSSGNYEQYF TGTGCCAGCAGTTTATCTAGCGGGAACTACGAGCAGTACTTC
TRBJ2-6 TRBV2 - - CASRVGQGGNLLSSGANVLTF TGTGCCAGCAGGGTCGGTCAGGGCGGAAACCTATTAAGCTCTGGGGCCAACGTCCTGACTTTC
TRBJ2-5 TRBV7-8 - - CASSDRASGGRKTQYF TGTGCCAGCAGTGACAGGGCGTCAGGGGGGAGGAAGACCCAGTACTTC
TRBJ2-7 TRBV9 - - CASSVDGGGYEQYF TGTGCCAGCAGCGTAGATGGGGGCGGCTACGAGCAGTACTTC
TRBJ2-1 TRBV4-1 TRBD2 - CASSQGGPLAESYNEQFF TGCGCCAGCAGCCAAGGGGGGCCACTAGCGGAGTCCTACAATGAGCAGTTCTTC
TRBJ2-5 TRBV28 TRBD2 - CASSLGGREETQYF TGTGCCAGCAGTTTGGGCGGGAGGGAAGAGACCCAGTACTTC
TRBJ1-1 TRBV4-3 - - CASSQGGVSEAFF TGCGCCAGCAGCCAAGGGGGCGTGTCTGAAGCTTTCTTT
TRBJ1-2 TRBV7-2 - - CASSFGRGTLGINYGYTF TGTGCCAGCAGCTTTGGCAGGGGCACCCTCGGGATTAACTATGGCTACACCTTC